The rows below give T cell receptor beta chains drawn from one sample of a study of cytomegalovirus exposure and HLA in healthy donors. Assay: immunoSEQ multiplex PCR; the TCRdb copy retains only in-frame clones and omits some. The data contain about 140,000 clones, about 78% of them singletons. Sequenced material: PBMCs. These receptors originate from a man in his forties or fifties in good health and CMV-seropositive. The CDR3 runs from the conserved cysteine through the conserved F or W. D genes are given only for firm matches. A row's size may be missing; if present it is once, few, many or a size class.

TRBJ1-4	-	TRBV4-3	-	TGCGCCAGCAGCCAAGATGCAGGAACTTATGAAAAACTGTTTTTT	CASSQDAGTYEKLFF
TRBJ2-2	once	TRBV2	-	TGTGCCAGCTCGCGGGATGGTCCCGGGGAGCTGTTTTTT	CASSRDGPGELFF
TRBJ1-1	-	TRBV5-1	-	TGCGCCAGCAGCTTGACAGGGCCCATGAACACTGAAGCTTTCTTT	CASSLTGPMNTEAFF
TRBJ2-4	few	TRBV20-1	-	TGCAGTGCTCGACAGCAAAACATTCAGTACTTC	CSARQQNIQYF
TRBJ1-2	-	TRBV5-5	-	TGTGCCAGCAGCTTGGGAGTCGGGGGGAACTATGGCTACACCTTC	CASSLGVGGNYGYTF
TRBJ2-5	-	TRBV7-2	TRBD2	TGTGCCAGCAGCCCCCAGACTAGCGGGGGGATTAGACAAGAGACCCAGTACTTC	CASSPQTSGGIRQETQYF
TRBJ1-1	-	TRBV6-5	-	TGTGCCAGCAGGCAACAGGTAGTGAACACTGAAGCTTTCTTT	CASRQQVVNTEAFF
TRBJ2-5	-	TRBV7-2	-	TGTGCCAGCAGCTTAGAAGGGGGCCAAGAGACCCAGTACTTC	CASSLEGGQETQYF
TRBJ2-5	-	TRBV13	TRBD2	TGTGCCAGCAGCTTAATTGGGCGACGGCTAGCGGGAGGGAGGGGGGAGACCCAGTACTTC	CASSLIGRRLAGGRGETQYF
TRBJ2-4	-	TRBV11-3	TRBD1	TGTGCCAGCAGCTCACAGGGGGTTGTTCGGGACATTCAGTACTTC	CASSSQGVVRDIQYF
TRBJ2-7	-	TRBV19	-	TGTGCCAGTAGTCGGGGTCCCTACGAGCAGTACTTC	CASSRGPYEQYF
TRBJ2-4	-	TRBV10-2	-	TGCGCCAGCAGTGCTGAGGGGGTGGGTCAGTACTTC	CASSAEGVGQYF
TRBJ1-5	-	TRBV2	-	TGTGCCAGCAGTTACGACGGGTATAGCAATCAGCCCCAGCATTTT	CASSYDGYSNQPQHF
TRBJ2-1	-	TRBV6-1	TRBD1	TGTGCCAGCAGTAGACAGGGGGCGAGGTACAATGAGCAGTTCTTC	CASSRQGARYNEQFF
TRBJ1-2	-	TRBV29-1	TRBD1	TGCAGCGTTATTCGACAGGGGTTCAATGGCTACACCTTC	CSVIRQGFNGYTF
TRBJ1-1	-	TRBV9	-	TGTGCCAGCAGCGTAGAAAATGGGGAGACTGAAGCTTTCTTT	CASSVENGETEAFF
TRBJ2-7	-	TRBV30	-	TGTGCCTGGATGGGGGCTCAGTCCCCCGAGCAGTACTTC	CAWMGAQSPEQYF
TRBJ2-4	-	TRBV13	TRBD1	TGTGCCACCGGGACAGGGGTGGGCATTCAGTACTTC	CATGTGVGIQYF